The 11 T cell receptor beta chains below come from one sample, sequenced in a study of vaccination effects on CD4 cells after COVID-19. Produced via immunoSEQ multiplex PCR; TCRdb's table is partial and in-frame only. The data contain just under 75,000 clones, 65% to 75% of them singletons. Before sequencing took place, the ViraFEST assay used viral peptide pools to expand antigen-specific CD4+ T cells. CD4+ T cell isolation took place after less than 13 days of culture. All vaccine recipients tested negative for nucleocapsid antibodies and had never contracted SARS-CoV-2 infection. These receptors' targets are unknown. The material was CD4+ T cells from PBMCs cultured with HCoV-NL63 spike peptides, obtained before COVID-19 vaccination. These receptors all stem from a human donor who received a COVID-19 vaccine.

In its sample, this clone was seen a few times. CDR3 bases: TGTGCCAGCAGCGTGCCGGGCCCTGGGGGCTACACCTTC. This gives the protein CASSVPGPGGYTF. The rearrangement links TRBV9 to TRBJ1-2, with D uncertain. This CDR3 has 13 residues. From germline, CDR1 is SGDLS and CDR2 YYNGEE. The V end was cut by 2 bases, the J end by 8 bases, with 13 bases between.

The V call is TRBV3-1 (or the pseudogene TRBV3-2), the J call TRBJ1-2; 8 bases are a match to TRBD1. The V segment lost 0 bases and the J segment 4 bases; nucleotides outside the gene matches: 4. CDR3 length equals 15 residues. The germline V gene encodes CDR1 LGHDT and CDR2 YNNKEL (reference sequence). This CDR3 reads CASSQESTGVYGYTF. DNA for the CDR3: TGTGCCAGCAGCCAAGAGTCGACAGGGGTCTATGGCTACACCTTC.

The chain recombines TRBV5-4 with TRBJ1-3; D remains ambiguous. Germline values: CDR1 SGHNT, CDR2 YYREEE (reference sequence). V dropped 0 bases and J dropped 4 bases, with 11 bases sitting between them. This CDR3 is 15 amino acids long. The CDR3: CASSLAAEGGNTIYF. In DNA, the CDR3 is TGTGCCAGCAGCTTGGCCGCGGAGGGAGGAAACACCATATATTTT. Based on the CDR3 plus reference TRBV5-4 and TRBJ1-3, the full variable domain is ETGVTQSPTHLIKTRGQQVTLRCSSQSGHNTVSWYQQALGQGPQFIFQYYREEENGRGNFPPRFSGLQFPNYSSELNVNALELDDSALYLCASSLAAEGGNTIYFGEGSWLTVV.

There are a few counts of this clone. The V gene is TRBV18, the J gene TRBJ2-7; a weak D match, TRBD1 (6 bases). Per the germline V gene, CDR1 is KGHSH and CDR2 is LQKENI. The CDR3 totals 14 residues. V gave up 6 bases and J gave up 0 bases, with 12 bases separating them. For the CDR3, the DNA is TGTGCCAGCTCGCCGTACAGGGACTCCTACGAGCAGTACGTC. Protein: CASSPYRDSYEQYV.

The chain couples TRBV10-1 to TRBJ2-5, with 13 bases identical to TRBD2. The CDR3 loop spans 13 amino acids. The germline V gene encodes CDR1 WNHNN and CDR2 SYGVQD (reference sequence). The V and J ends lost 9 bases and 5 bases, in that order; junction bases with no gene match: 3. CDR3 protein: CARTSGGPETQYF. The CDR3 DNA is TGCGCCAGGACTAGCGGGGGGCCGGAGACCCAGTACTTC.

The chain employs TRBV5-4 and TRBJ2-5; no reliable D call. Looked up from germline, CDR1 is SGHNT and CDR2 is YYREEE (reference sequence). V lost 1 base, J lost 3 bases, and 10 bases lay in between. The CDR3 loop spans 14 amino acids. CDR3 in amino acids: CASSLLGPKETQYF. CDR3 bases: TGTGCCAGCAGCTTGCTTGGTCCCAAAGAGACCCAGTACTTC.

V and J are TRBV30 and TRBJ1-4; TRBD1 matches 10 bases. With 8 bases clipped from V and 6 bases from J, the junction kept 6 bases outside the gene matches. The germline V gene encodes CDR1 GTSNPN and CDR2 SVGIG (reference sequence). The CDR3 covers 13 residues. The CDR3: CAAWTGGDEKLFF. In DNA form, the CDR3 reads TGTGCCGCATGGACAGGGGGAGATGAAAAACTGTTTTTT.

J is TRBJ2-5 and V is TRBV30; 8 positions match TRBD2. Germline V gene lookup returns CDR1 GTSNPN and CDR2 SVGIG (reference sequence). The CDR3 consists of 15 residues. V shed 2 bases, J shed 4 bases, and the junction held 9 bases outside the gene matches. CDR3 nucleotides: TGTGCCTGGAGTTTCGCCGGGACTAGTCGAGAGACCCAGTACTTC. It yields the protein CAWSFAGTSRETQYF.

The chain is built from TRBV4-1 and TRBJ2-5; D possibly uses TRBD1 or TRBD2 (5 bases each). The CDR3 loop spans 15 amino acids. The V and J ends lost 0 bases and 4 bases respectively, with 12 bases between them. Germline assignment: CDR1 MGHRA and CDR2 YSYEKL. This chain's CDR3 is CASSQDVRGAETQYF. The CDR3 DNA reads TGCGCCAGCAGCCAAGATGTAAGAGGGGCAGAGACCCAGTACTTC.

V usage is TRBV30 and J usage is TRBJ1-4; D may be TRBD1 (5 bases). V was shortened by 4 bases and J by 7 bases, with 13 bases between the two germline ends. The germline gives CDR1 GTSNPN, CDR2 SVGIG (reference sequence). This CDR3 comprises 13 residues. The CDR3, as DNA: TGTGCCTGGACGCCTGCGAGGGGTGAAAAACTGTTTTTT. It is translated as CAWTPARGEKLFF.

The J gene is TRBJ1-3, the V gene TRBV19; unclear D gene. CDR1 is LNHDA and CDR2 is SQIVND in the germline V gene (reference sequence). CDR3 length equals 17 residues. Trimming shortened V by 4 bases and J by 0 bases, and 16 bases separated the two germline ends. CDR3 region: CASSKTVLGGSGNTIYF. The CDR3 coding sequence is TGTGCCAGTAGTAAAACAGTCCTGGGCGGCTCTGGAAACACCATATATTTT.